This T cell receptor (beta chain) was found in a study of T cells after yellow fever vaccination. Trimming stripped 0 bases from V and 9 bases from J, with 13 bases between. The CDR3 is 14 residues long. Germline values: CDR1 SGHRS, CDR2 YFSETQ. Study outcomes and limitations: Contaminating bulk clonotypes could be abundant in FACS-sorted repertoires. CD4 and CD8 compartments shared a small share of clonotypes, likely from convergent recombination. The study re-detected most primary-vaccination clones after the booster (96% CD4, roughly 88% CD8).

About this clonotype itself: Its antigen remains unknown.

TCRdb reanalysed the 5' RACE reads using MiXCR and keeps one entry per CDR3 protein. The data contain 500,000 to 650,000 distinct CDR3 sequences, more than 9% of them singletons. The sequence derives from a man aged 25 to 45 who received the YFV17D yellow fever vaccine. This specimen was PBMCs, taken on the day of the yellow fever booster vaccination. The genes are TRBV5-1 and TRBJ2-1; unclear D gene. CDR3 sequence (DNA): TGCGCCAGCAGCTTGGGTCCCTCCATGGCTGAGCAGTTCTTC. Its protein is CASSLGPSMAEQFF.